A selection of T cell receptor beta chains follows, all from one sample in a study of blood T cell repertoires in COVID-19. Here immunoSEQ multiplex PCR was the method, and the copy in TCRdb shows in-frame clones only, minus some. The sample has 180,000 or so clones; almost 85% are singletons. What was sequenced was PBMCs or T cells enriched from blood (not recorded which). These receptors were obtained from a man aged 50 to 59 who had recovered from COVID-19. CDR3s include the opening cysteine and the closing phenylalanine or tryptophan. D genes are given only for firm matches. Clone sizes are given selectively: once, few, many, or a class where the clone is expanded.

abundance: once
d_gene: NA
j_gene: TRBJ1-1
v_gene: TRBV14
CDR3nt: TGTGCCAGCAGCCCCACACGAGCGCAGGGTAGGGCACTGAACACTGAAGCTTTCTTT
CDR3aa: CASSPTRAQGRALNTEAFF

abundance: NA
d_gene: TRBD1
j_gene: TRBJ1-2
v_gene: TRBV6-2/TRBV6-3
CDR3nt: TGTGCCAGCAGTTACGGGACAGGGTCCGATCGGCTTGGCTACACCTTC
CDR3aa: CASSYGTGSDRLGYTF

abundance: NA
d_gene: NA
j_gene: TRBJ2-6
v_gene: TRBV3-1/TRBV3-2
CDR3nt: TGTGCCAGCAGCCTTCAGGCTGGGGCCAACGTCCTGACTTTC
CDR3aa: CASSLQAGANVLTF

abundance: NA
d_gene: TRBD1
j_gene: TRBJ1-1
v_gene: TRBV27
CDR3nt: TGTGCCACCAAGAGGGACAGAAACTCGCCGAACACTGAAGCTTTCTTT
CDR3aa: CATKRDRNSPNTEAFF

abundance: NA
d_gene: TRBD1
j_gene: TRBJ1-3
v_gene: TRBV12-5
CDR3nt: TGTGCTAGTGGAATGGACAGGGGGCACACCATATATTTT
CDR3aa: CASGMDRGHTIYF

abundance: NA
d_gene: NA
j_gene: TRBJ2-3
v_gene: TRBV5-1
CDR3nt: TGCGCCAGCAGCTTAACAAGCGGTCTCACAGATACGCAGTATTTT
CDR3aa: CASSLTSGLTDTQYF

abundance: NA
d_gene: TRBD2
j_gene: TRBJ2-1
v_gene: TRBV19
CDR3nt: TGTGCCAGTAGTCCAGCCCGACTAGCGGGCAATGAGCAGTTCTTC
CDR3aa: CASSPARLAGNEQFF

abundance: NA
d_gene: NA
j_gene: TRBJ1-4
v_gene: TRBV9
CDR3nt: TGTGCCAGCAGCGTAGCAGGAGGAACTAATGAAAAACTGTTTTTT
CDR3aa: CASSVAGGTNEKLFF

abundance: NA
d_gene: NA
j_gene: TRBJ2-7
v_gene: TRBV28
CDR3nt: TGTGCCAGCCAAACAGGGATAGGCGAGCAGTACTTC
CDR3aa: CASQTGIGEQYF

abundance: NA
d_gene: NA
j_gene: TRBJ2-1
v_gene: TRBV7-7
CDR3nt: TGTGCTAGCAGCCTCCTGGATCGACAACGCAATGAGCAGTTCTTC
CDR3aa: CASSLLDRQRNEQFF

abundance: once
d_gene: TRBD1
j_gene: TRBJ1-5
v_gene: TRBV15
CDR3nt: TGTGCCACCAGCAGAGACAGGGGGAGGCAATTCAATCAGCCCCAGCATTTT
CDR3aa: CATSRDRGRQFNQPQHF

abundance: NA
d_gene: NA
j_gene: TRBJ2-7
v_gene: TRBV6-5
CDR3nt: TGTGCCAGCACCCCAATCGGGGGCTACGAGCAGTACTTC
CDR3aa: CASTPIGGYEQYF

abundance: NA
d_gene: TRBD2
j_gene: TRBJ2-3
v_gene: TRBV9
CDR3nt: TGTGCCAGCTCGCGCGGGGGGATGACAGATACGCAGTATTTT
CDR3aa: CASSRGGMTDTQYF

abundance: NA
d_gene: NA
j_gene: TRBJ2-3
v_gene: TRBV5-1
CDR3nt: TGCGCCAGCAGCTTCGAGGTCACAGATACGCAGTATTTT
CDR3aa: CASSFEVTDTQYF

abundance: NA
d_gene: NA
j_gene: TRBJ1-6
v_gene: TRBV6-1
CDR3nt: TGTGCCAGCAGTGATGAACCGGTGATTTCACCCCTCCACTTT
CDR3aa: CASSDEPVISPLHF

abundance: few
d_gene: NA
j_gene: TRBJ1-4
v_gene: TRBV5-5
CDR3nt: TGTGCCAGCAGCCCCCGGACAGCAACTAATGAAAAACTGTTTTTT
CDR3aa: CASSPRTATNEKLFF

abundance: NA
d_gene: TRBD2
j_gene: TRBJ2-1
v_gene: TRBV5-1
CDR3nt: TGCGCCAGCAGCGATACTAGCGGGAGGGATGAGCAGTTCTTC
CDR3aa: CASSDTSGRDEQFF

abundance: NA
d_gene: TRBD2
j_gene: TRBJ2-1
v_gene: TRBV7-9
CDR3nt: TGTGCCAGCAGCTTAACTGGACTAGGCGGAGGGGAGCAGTTCTTC
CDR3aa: CASSLTGLGGGEQFF

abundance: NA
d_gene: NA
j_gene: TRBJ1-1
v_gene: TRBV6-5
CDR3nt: TGTGCCAGCCTCGACAGGTCGCGAACTGAAGCTTTCTTT
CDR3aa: CASLDRSRTEAFF

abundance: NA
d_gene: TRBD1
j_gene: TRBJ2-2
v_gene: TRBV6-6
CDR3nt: TGTGCCAGCAGCGGACAGGGGGCGAACACCGGGGAGCTGTTTTTT
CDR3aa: CASSGQGANTGELFF

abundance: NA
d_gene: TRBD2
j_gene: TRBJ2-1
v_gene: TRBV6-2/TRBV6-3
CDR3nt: TGTGCCAGCAGTTACTCGTTTGCTAGCGGGGGGGCTAGGGAGCAGTTCTTC
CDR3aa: CASSYSFASGGAREQFF

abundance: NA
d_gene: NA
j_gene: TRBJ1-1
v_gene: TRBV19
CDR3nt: TGTGCCAGTACATCCAGGGTTACGGCGAACACTGAAGCTTTCTTT
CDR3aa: CASTSRVTANTEAFF

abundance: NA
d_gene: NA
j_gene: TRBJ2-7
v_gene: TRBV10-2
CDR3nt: TGCGCCAGCAGTGACGGGGGATACGAGCAGTACTTC
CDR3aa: CASSDGGYEQYF

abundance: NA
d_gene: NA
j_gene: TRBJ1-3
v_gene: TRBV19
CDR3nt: TGTGCCAGTGGGGACGGAGGACTAAGAAACACCATATATTTT
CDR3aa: CASGDGGLRNTIYF

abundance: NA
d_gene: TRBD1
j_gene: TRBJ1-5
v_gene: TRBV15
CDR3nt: TGTGCCACCAGCAGAGCGGTTGGGACAGGGCATCAGCCCCAGCATTTT
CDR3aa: CATSRAVGTGHQPQHF

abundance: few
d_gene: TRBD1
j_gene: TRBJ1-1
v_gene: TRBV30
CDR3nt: TGTGCCTGGAGTGTACAGGGGTTCCCTGAAGCTTTCTTT
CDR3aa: CAWSVQGFPEAFF

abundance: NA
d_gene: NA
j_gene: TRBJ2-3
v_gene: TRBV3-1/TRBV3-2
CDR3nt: TGTGCCAGCAGCCCTAGGCTCAGGGGAGATACGCAGTATTTT
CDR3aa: CASSPRLRGDTQYF

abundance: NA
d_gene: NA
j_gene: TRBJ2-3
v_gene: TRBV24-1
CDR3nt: TGTGCCACCAGTGATTTGGCAGGGACAGATACGCAGTATTTT
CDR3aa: CATSDLAGTDTQYF

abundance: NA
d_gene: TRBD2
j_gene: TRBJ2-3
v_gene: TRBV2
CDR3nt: TGTGCCAGAGGGACTAGCGGGGGGCGCAACACAGATACGCAGTATTTT
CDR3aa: CARGTSGGRNTDTQYF

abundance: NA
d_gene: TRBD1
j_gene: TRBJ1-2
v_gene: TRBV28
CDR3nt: TGTGCCAGCACCCTGATGGGGGTAACGGGACAGGGGGACGGCTACACCTTC
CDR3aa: CASTLMGVTGQGDGYTF

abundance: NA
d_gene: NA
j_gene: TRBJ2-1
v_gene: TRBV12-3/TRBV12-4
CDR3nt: TGTGCCAGCAGTTTAGACGCTGGCCATGAGCAGTTCTTC
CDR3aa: CASSLDAGHEQFF

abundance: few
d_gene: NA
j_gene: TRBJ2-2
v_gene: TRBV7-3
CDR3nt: TGTGCCAGCAGCTTAGCCGGGGTGGCCGGGGAGCTGTTTTTT
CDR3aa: CASSLAGVAGELFF

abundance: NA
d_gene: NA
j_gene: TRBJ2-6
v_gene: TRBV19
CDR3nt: TGTGCCAGTAGTTCCCTCAGGGGTAATGGGGCCAACGTCCTGACTTTC
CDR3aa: CASSSLRGNGANVLTF

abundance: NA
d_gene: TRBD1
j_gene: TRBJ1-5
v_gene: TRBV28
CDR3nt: TGTGCCAGCAGGATGGGACAGGGCTATAATCAGCCCCAGCATTTT
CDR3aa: CASRMGQGYNQPQHF

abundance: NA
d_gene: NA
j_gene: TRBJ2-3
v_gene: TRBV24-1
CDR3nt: TGTGCCACCAACGAAGGTAGGGGACACACAGATACGCAGTATTTT
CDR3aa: CATNEGRGHTDTQYF

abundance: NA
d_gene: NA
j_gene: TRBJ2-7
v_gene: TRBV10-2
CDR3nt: TGCGCCAGCAAAAAAATCGGCTACGAGCAGTACTTC
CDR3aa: CASKKIGYEQYF

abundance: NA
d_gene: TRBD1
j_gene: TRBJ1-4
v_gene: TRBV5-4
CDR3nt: TGTGCCAGCAGTTCCGGGACAGTTAATGAAAAACTGTTTTTT
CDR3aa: CASSSGTVNEKLFF

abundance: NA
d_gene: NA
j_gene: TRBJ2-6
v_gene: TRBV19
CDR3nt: TGTGCCAGTGAGGCTGGATTATCTGGGGCCAACGTCCTGACTTTC
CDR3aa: CASEAGLSGANVLTF

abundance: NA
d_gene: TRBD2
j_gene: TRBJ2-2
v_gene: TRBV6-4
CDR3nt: TGTGCCAGCAGAGATTTGGCTAGCGGGACCACCGGGGAGCTGTTTTTT
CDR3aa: CASRDLASGTTGELFF

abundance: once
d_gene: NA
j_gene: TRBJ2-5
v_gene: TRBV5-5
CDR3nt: TGTGCCAGCAGCAAGCCGACAACCCAAGAGACCCAGTACTTC
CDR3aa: CASSKPTTQETQYF

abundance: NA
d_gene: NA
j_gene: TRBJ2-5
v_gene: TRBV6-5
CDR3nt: TGTGCCAGCAGTTACTCGGTAACTAGACAAGAGACCCAGTACTTC
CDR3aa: CASSYSVTRQETQYF

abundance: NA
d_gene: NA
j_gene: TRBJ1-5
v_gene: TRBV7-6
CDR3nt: TGTGCCAGCAGCGCAACGCAGGGCGGCAATCAGCCCCAGCATTTT
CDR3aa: CASSATQGGNQPQHF

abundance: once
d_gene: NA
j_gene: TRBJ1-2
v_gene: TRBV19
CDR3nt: TGTGCCAGTAGTAATCAGGGCTATGGCTACACCTTC
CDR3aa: CASSNQGYGYTF

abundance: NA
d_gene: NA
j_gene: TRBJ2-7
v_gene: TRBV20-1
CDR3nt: TGCAGTGCTAGTCCGTCTCAGCAGTACTTC
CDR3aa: CSASPSQQYF

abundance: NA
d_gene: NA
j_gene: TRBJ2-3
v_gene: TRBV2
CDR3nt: TGTGCCAGCAGTGAGTCGGGGTTTGATACGCAGTATTTT
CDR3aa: CASSESGFDTQYF

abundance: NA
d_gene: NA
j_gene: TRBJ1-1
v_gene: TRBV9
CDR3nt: TGTGCCAGCAGCGTAGATATAGAACCTGAAGCTTTCTTT
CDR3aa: CASSVDIEPEAFF

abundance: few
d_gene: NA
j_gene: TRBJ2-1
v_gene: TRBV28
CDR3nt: TGTGCCAGCAGTTTAACAAATGAGCAGTTCTTC
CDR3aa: CASSLTNEQFF

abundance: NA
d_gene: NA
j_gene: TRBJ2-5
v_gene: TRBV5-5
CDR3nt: TGTGCCAGCAGCTTGGCCGGAGGGGTTGGGGAGACCCAGTACTTC
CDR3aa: CASSLAGGVGETQYF

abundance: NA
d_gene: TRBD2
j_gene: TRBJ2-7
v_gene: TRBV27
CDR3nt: TGTGCCAGCAGTATTGGACTAGCGGGGTCCTACGAGCAGTACTTC
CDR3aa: CASSIGLAGSYEQYF

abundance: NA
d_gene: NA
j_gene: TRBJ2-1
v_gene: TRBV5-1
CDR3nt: TGCGCCAGCAGCTTGGTGGGGAGCCTCCTGAGCTCCTACAATGAGCAGTTCTTC
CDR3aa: CASSLVGSLLSSYNEQFF

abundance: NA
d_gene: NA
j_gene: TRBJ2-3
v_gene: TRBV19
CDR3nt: TGTGCCAGTAGATGGGCCGGACATAGAGTCACAGATACGCAGTATTTT
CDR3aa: CASRWAGHRVTDTQYF

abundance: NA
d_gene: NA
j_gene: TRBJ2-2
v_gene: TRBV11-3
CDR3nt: TGTGCCAGCAGCTTAACTTTCACCGGGGAGCTGTTTTTT
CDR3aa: CASSLTFTGELFF

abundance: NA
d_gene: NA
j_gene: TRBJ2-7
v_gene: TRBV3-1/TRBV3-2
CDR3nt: TGTGCCAGCAGCCAAGATCGGGCTGGACTCTCCTACGAGCAGTACTTC
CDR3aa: CASSQDRAGLSYEQYF

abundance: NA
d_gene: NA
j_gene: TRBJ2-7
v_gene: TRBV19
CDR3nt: TGTGCCAGTAGTATAGAGGGTCGGGGCGAGCAGTACTTC
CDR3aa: CASSIEGRGEQYF

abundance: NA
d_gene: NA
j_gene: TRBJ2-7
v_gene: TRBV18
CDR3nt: TGTGCCAGCTCCCGGGGGACGGAACTCTACGAGCAGTACTTC
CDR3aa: CASSRGTELYEQYF